A single sample is the source of the 24 T cell receptor beta chains below, sequenced in a study of blood T cell repertoires in COVID-19. Generated by immunoSEQ multiplex PCR, the TCRdb table keeps only in-frame clones and is missing some. The repertoire holds more than 1,500 clones, with 65% to 75% as singletons. Sequencing was carried out using peripheral blood. These receptors were collected from a man between 65 and 85 years old with active COVID-19.

The rearrangement joins TRBV6-1 to TRBJ1-1; no reliable D call. The CDR3 extends over 16 amino acids. Germline loops: CDR1 MNHNS, CDR2 SASEGT. With 1 base removed from V and 5 bases from J, the gap between germline ends came to 17 bases. CDR3 nucleotide sequence: TGTGCCAGCAGTGAAGGCCACGGCCGGGGTCGAACTGAAGCTTTCTTT. Protein sequence: CASSEGHGRGRTEAFF.

The count of this clone is one. J is TRBJ2-1 and V is TRBV6-5; weak D call: TRBD1 (5 bases). This CDR3 has 15 amino acids. Trimming pared 6 bases from V and 6 bases from J, leaving 18 bases between. Germline V gene sequence: CDR1 MNHEY, CDR2 SVGAGI. The CDR3 loop reads CASSTRRQGINEQFF. The CDR3 bases are TGTGCCAGCAGCACCCGCAGGCAGGGAATCAATGAGCAGTTCTTC.

The chain is built from TRBV5-1 and TRBJ1-2; possible D gene TRBD1, 5 bases. V was cut by 0 bases and J by 4 bases, with 10 bases left in between. The CDR3 sequence is 14 residues long. Looked up from germline, CDR1 is SGHRS and CDR2 is YFSETQ. DNA of the CDR3: TGCGCCAGCAGCTTGGCCGAGACAGCCTATGGCTACACCTTC. Translated: CASSLAETAYGYTF.

The J gene is TRBJ2-1, the V gene TRBV29-1; 10 bases fit TRBD2. The J segment lost 9 bases and the V segment lost 3 bases, leaving 8 bases of the junction unmatched. The CDR3 length is 14 residues. Germline CDR1 SQVTM, CDR2 ANQGSEA. The CDR3 nucleotides are TGCAGCGTTGACGGTCTAGCGGGGGAGGGTGAGCAGTTCTTC. Translated: CSVDGLAGEGEQFF.

This clone has more than one count but fewer than ten. V is TRBV11-2 and J is TRBJ1-5; no clear D gene. The germline V and J ends were trimmed by 5 bases and 4 bases, with 12 bases remaining between them. Germline CDR1 is SGHAT and CDR2 is FQNNGV. The CDR3 has 14 residues. In nucleotides, the CDR3 is TGTGCCAGCAGCCGACCCGGGGATAATCAGCCCCAGCATTTT. Protein: CASSRPGDNQPQHF.

The V and J genes are TRBV4-1 and TRBJ2-1; 7 bases match TRBD2. Trimming took 0 bases from V and 5 from J; bases not matched to a gene: 7. Germline V gene lookup returns CDR1 MGHRA and CDR2 YSYEKL. The CDR3 has 16 amino acids. CDR3 DNA sequence: TGCGCCAGCAGCCAAGATAGGCTAGCGGCAGACAATGAGCAGTTCTTC. It specifies CASSQDRLAADNEQFF.

The chain recombines TRBV18 with TRBJ1-5, with a weak D call TRBD1 (6 bases). The CDR3 extends over 16 amino acids. The germline CDR1 and CDR2 sequences are KGHSH and LQKENI. The V end was cut by 3 bases, the J end by 4 bases, with 16 bases between. CDR3 residues: CASSPAVGQMNQPQHF. As DNA, the CDR3 is TGTGCCAGCTCACCCGCCGTCGGACAGATGAATCAGCCCCAGCATTTT.

The chain combines TRBV7-3 with TRBJ2-1; the D gene is possibly TRBD2 (6 bases). Germline V CDR1 and CDR2: SGHTA, FQGTGA. The CDR3 is made up of 14 amino acids. Trimming shortened V by 4 bases and J by 3 bases, and 10 bases separated the two germline ends. This CDR3 is CASSWTTGYNEQFF. In nucleotides, the CDR3 is TGTGCCAGCAGCTGGACTACTGGCTACAATGAGCAGTTCTTC.

V is TRBV2 and J is TRBJ2-3; no clear D. V lost 4 bases and J lost 5, with 4 bases in between. The CDR3 spans 11 residues. Germline CDR1 reads SNHLY; CDR2 reads FYNNEI. The DNA of the CDR3 is TGTGCCAGCAGTGTCCGAGATACGCAGTATTTT. Translation: CASSVRDTQYF. Looking up the rest from reference TRBV2 and TRBJ2-3 gives the full variable domain: EPEVTQTPSHQVTQMGQEVILRCVPISNHLYFYWYRQILGQKVEFLVSFYNNEISEKSEIFDDQFSVERPDGSNFTLKIRSTKLEDSAMYFCASSVRDTQYFGPGTRLTVL.

This chain uses TRBV23-1 with TRBJ1-4; D remains ambiguous. TRBV23-1 is designated an ORF whose function remains uncertain. Trimming took off 1 base at V and 4 bases at J, with 16 bases between the two ends. The CDR3 is made up of 17 amino acids. CDR3 DNA sequence: TGCGCCAGCAGTCAATGCCAGGCCTGCGAAGGTAATGAAAAACTGTTTTTT. It yields the protein CASSQCQACEGNEKLFF.

J is TRBJ2-5 and V is TRBV7-9; D is possibly TRBD1 (6 bases). CDR1 is SEHNR and CDR2 is FQNEAQ in the germline V gene (reference sequence). Trimming cost V 5 bases and J 2 bases, with 9 bases left between them. This CDR3 has 13 amino acids. The chain's CDR3 is CASSTGQQETQYF. The CDR3, as DNA: TGTGCCAGCAGCACTGGACAGCAAGAGACCCAGTACTTC. The whole variable domain, remainder taken from reference TRBV7-9 and TRBJ2-5, is DTGVSQNPRHKITKRGQNVTFRCDPISEHNRLYWYRQTLGQGPEFLTYFQNEAQLEKSRLLSDRFSAERPKGSFSTLEIQRTEQGDSAMYLCASSTGQQETQYFGPGTRLLVL.

This sequence joins TRBV29-1 and TRBJ2-7; a possible D gene is TRBD2 (6 bases). V lost 1 base, J lost 0 bases, and 13 bases lay in between. Germline V lookup: CDR1 SQVTM, CDR2 ANQGSEA. This CDR3 spans 15 amino acids. CDR3 in DNA: TGCAGCGTTGAAGCGGAGGGGTCAAGCTCCTACGAGCAGTACTTC. It yields the protein CSVEAEGSSSYEQYF.

This chain joins TRBV4-1 and TRBJ1-2; D not certain. V lost 4 bases and J lost 9, with 12 bases in between. From germline, CDR1 is MGHRA and CDR2 YSYEKL. The CDR3 covers 12 residues. The CDR3 sequence: CASSRNPQRYTF. The DNA of the CDR3 is TGCGCCAGCAGCCGAAACCCACAGCGCTACACCTTC.

The chain joins TRBV19 to TRBJ1-5; D uncertain. The CDR3 loop spans 13 amino acids. Trimming cost V 8 bases and J 0 bases, with 8 bases left between them. From germline, CDR1 is LNHDA and CDR2 SQIVND (reference sequence). CDR3 DNA: TGTGCCAGTCAGACTTTTAGCAATCAGCCCCAGCATTTT. Protein sequence: CASQTFSNQPQHF.

The chain uses TRBV7-8 and TRBJ1-2; 11 bases line up with TRBD1. V lost 5 bases to trimming and J lost 7 bases; unmatched junction nucleotides: 9. Germline CDR1 reads SGHVS; CDR2 reads FQNEAQ. CDR3 length equals 15 residues. The CDR3 DNA follows: TGTGCCAGCAGCAGATCCGGGACAGGGGGATCTGGCTACACCTTC. Its translation is CASSRSGTGGSGYTF. The full variable domain, rest sourced from reference TRBV7-8 and TRBJ1-2, is GAGVSQSPRYKVAKRGQDVALRCDPISGHVSLFWYQQALGQGPEFLTYFQNEAQLDKSGLPSDRFFAERPEGSVSTLKIQRTQQEDSAVYLCASSRSGTGGSGYTFGSGTRLTVV.

This chain uses TRBV5-6 with TRBJ2-7; TRBD1 aligns across 7 bases. Germline V lookup: CDR1 SGHDT, CDR2 YYEEEE. V dropped 4 bases and J dropped 2; count of bases not matched to a gene: 6. The CDR3 contains 14 residues. CDR3 bases: TGTGCCAGCAGCATGGGACAGATAGCCTACGAGCAGTACTTC. This codes for CASSMGQIAYEQYF.

The rearrangement uses TRBV18 and TRBJ1-3; 9 nucleotides line up with TRBD1. CDR1 is KGHSH and CDR2 is LQKENI in the germline V gene. Losses at the gene ends were 6 bases for V and 4 bases for J; bases not matched to a gene: 13. The CDR3 is 17 amino acids. The CDR3 bases are TGTGCCAGCTCCCCCCGGGACAGGGTGTTTTCGGGAAACACCATATATTTT. Its translation is CASSPRDRVFSGNTIYF.

The chain carries TRBV6-1 and TRBJ1-5; 9 positions match TRBD1. Germline loops: CDR1 MNHNS, CDR2 SASEGT. The V and J ends lost 3 bases and 5 bases, in that order; junction bases with no gene match: 2. CDR3 length: 14 residues. CDR3 sequence (DNA): TGTGCCAGCAGTGATACAGGGGGCCATCAGCCCCAGCATTTT. Protein: CASSDTGGHQPQHF.

The chain has TRBV4-1 and TRBJ2-2; maybe TRBD2 (5 bases). The germline V and J ends were trimmed by 1 base and 1 base, with 13 bases remaining between them. CDR3 length equals 17 residues. Germline lookup yields CDR1 MGHRA and CDR2 YSYEKL. The CDR3 sequence is CASSQVSAELNTGELFF. Here the CDR3 DNA reads TGCGCCAGCAGCCAAGTTTCAGCGGAACTGAACACCGGGGAGCTGTTTTTT.

The gene calls are TRBV30 and TRBJ1-1; no definite D call. The germline CDR1 and CDR2 sequences are GTSNPN and SVGIG (reference sequence). Between the trimmed V and J ends, which lost 5 bases and 0 bases, there was a span of 4 bases. This CDR3 has 11 amino acids. CDR3 protein: CAWLLNTEAFF. CDR3 DNA sequence: TGTGCCTGGCTATTGAACACTGAAGCTTTCTTT.

The chain couples TRBV5-5 to TRBJ2-7, with TRBD2 matching over 11 bases. This CDR3 comprises 16 residues. Per the germline V gene, CDR1 is SGHKS and CDR2 is YYEKEE (reference sequence). Losses at the gene ends were 3 bases for V and 2 bases for J; bases not matched to a gene: 7. Here the CDR3 reads CASSSSLAGAAYEQYF. The CDR3 DNA reads as TGTGCCAGCAGCTCCTCACTAGCGGGAGCGGCCTACGAGCAGTACTTC.

This chain connects TRBV5-1 to TRBJ1-5; the match to TRBD1 covers 10 bases. The CDR3 spans 18 residues. V lost 6 bases, J lost 4 bases, and 16 bases stayed unmatched. Germline-derived CDR1 and CDR2 are SGHRS and YFSETQ. CDR3 loop: CASIVDEERDRGNQPQHF. The CDR3 bases are TGCGCCAGCATCGTCGACGAGGAGAGGGACAGGGGAAATCAGCCCCAGCATTTT.

This sequence joins TRBV7-2 and TRBJ1-5, with 9 bases that match TRBD1. The CDR3 is 14 residues long. The V segment lost 5 bases and the J segment 5 bases; nucleotides outside the gene matches: 4. From germline, CDR1 is SGHTA and CDR2 FQGNSA. CDR3 sequence (DNA): TGTGCCAGCAGCCAACGGACAGGGGATCAGCCCCAGCATTTT. This sequence encodes CASSQRTGDQPQHF. The entire variable domain, with the rest obtained from reference TRBV7-2 and TRBJ1-5, is as follows: GAGVSQSPSNKVTEKGKDVELRCDPISGHTALYWYRQSLGQGLEFLIYFQGNSAPDKSGLPSDRFSAERTGGSVSTLTIQRTQQEDSAVYLCASSQRTGDQPQHFGDGTRLSIL.

The chain has TRBV18 and TRBJ2-2; D perhaps matches TRBD1 (5 bases). In germline, CDR1 is KGHSH, CDR2 LQKENI. The CDR3 length is 17 residues. V lost 6 bases and J 5 bases, leaving 22 bases between the germline ends. DNA for the CDR3: TGTGCCAGCTCGCGGATATATCTGAGACAGAAGACCGGGGAGCTGTTTTTT. As protein: CASSRIYLRQKTGELFF.